The entry that follows covers one T cell receptor beta chain sequence. Seattle cases were enrolled at active infection and followed longitudinally. This entry is derived from a study of blood T cell repertoires in COVID-19. At the level of the study: The United States, Italy and Spain were the sources of the acute and convalescent COVID-19 samples. PBMCs, B-cell-depleted T cells, or T cells were the source of the cDNA or gDNA that made up the material.

In the study's own analysis: How many nucleated cells were present was estimated from reference gene primer amplification. Here immunoSEQ multiplex PCR was the method, and the copy in TCRdb shows in-frame clones only, minus some. That table is the source of V, J and clone size, and D and trimming were worked out from the DNA. The repertoire holds over 150,000 clones, with roughly four fifths as singletons. Germline V lookup: CDR1 MNHEY, CDR2 SMNVEV (reference sequence). V shed 3 bases and J shed 6 bases, with 15 bases lying between them. This CDR3 is built from 15 residues. V gene TRBV27 combines with J gene TRBJ2-1; D is uncertain. The specimen was peripheral blood. The sequence derives from a woman of 80 years or more with COVID-19, enrolled during active disease. CDR3 amino acids: CASSFDTVLGNEQFF. For the CDR3, the DNA is TGTGCCAGCAGTTTCGACACTGTCCTTGGCAATGAGCAGTTCTTC.